This T cell receptor (beta chain) was obtained from a study of cytomegalovirus exposure and HLA in healthy donors (TCRdb year 2017). Context from the whole study: According to a later analysis, the 120 validation repertoires were produced on the same platform as the approximately 600 repertoires of the first cohort. The study aimed to test whether signatures of past pathogen exposure could be identified by cataloging public T cell receptors. In addition to the first cohort of approximately 670 subjects, a separate validation cohort of 130 or so different subjects was used. High-throughput TCR immunosequencing, statistical association of individual TCRs with disease status, and machine learning were combined to predict cytomegalovirus infection status. Overall results and qualifications from the work: Three of the identified cytomegalovirus-associated TCR beta chains were confirmed in vitro to be specific for cytomegalovirus antigens. While some public TCRs were present in many individuals, most TCR sequences turned up only very rarely across donors. The authors suggested that the approach could potentially be extended to other disease states and immunological phenotypes. A later analysis lacked HLA typing for the validation cohort, so it scored co-occurrence in that cohort across all 120 or so repertoires. A later analysis found that TCRs clustered in the first cohort also tended to co-occur in the roughly 120 validation repertoires, with more than 90% of cluster scores above 0. The classifier was reported to diagnose cytomegalovirus status with high specificity and sensitivity in both the original and validation cohorts. A total of fewer than 200 TCR beta chains were listed by the study as associated with cytomegalovirus.

Receptor libraries were prepared by the immunoSEQ multiplex PCR assay. The original pipeline was this. A statistical classification framework was built for diagnosing cytomegalovirus status from the catalog of TCR beta chain sequences. What TCRdb holds here is the immuneACCESS table cut down to in-frame rearrangements. Part of the clones is not present; checked against another copy, under half of the missing clones reflect an unresolved V gene, and the others are unexplained. V and J calls and clone size are copied from that table; D and trimming were computed from the DNA. The sample table holds about 150,000 clones, of which 80% to 90% were seen once. The biggest ten clones account for 20% to 25% of the sample. The donors belonged to the validation cohort of about 120 subjects, which was separate from the approximately 660-subject first cohort. A word on this clone: No cognate antigen has been identified for it. No base-level quality is on record; no much larger clone is a single base apart.

After removal of 0 bases from V and 3 bases from J, the junction retains 4 bases not matched to a gene. The germline V gene supplies CDR1 SGHRS and CDR2 YFSETQ. Counted from cysteine to phenylalanine, this CDR3 has 15 amino acids. Only the CDR3 DNA stays, 45 bases, in frame from base 1. The source of this sequence is a man aged 18 to 30 in good health and CMV-seropositive. Sequenced: PBMCs. This chain is built from TRBV5-1 and TRBJ2-7; 9 nucleotides in the junction match TRBD1. The CDR3 corresponds to CASSLEWTGVYEQYF. Read as DNA, the sequence is TGCGCCAGCAGCTTGGAATGGACAGGGGTCTACGAGCAGTACTTC. This CDR3, with the reference TRBV5-1 and TRBJ2-7 proteins standing in past its ends, gives the full variable domain KAGVTQTPRYLIKTRGQQVTLSCSPISGHRSVSWYQQTPGQGLQFLFEYFSETQRNKGNFPGRFSGRQFSNSRSEMNVSTLELGDSALYLCASSLEWTGVYEQYFGPGTRLTVT.